A selection of T cell receptor beta chains follows, all from one sample in a study of control samples from healthy donors and cancer patients. Some clones are missing from TCRdb's copy, which holds only in-frame ones; the method was immunoSEQ multiplex PCR. The repertoire holds 400,000 to 500,000 clones, with roughly 90% as singletons. Sequenced material: PBMCs. These receptors were obtained from a man aged 35 to 55 with head and neck cancer. The CDR3 runs from the conserved cysteine through the conserved F or W. A D gene is named only where the DNA matches it firmly. The size field is filled for only some rows; it gives once, few, many or a size class.

clone_size: -
d_call: -
v_call: TRBV7-9
j_call: TRBJ2-7
cdr3_aa: CASSLIEGGANYEQYF
cdr3_nt: TGTGCCAGCAGCTTAATTGAGGGGGGAGCGAACTACGAGCAGTACTTC

clone_size: -
d_call: -
v_call: TRBV5-4
j_call: TRBJ2-5
cdr3_aa: CASSIDSGETQYF
cdr3_nt: TGTGCCAGCAGCATAGACAGCGGAGAGACCCAGTACTTC

clone_size: -
d_call: TRBD1
v_call: TRBV25-1
j_call: TRBJ2-1
cdr3_aa: CASSWTGAVDEQFF
cdr3_nt: TGTGCCAGTAGCTGGACAGGGGCGGTCGATGAGCAGTTCTTC

clone_size: -
d_call: TRBD1
v_call: TRBV19
j_call: TRBJ2-7
cdr3_aa: CASSVTGNSDEQYF
cdr3_nt: TGTGCCAGTAGTGTGACAGGGAATTCGGACGAGCAGTACTTC

clone_size: -
d_call: -
v_call: TRBV7-9
j_call: TRBJ2-5
cdr3_aa: CASSHDGTETQYF
cdr3_nt: TGTGCCAGCAGCCACGACGGCACGGAGACCCAGTACTTC

clone_size: -
d_call: -
v_call: TRBV19
j_call: TRBJ1-4
cdr3_aa: CASSISAQGHNEKLFF
cdr3_nt: TGTGCCAGTAGTATAAGCGCGCAGGGCCATAATGAAAAACTGTTTTTT

clone_size: -
d_call: -
v_call: TRBV4-2
j_call: TRBJ2-3
cdr3_aa: CASSQGLLSSSTDTQYF
cdr3_nt: TGTGCCAGCAGCCAAGGCCTTTTGTCCTCTAGCACAGATACGCAGTATTTT

clone_size: -
d_call: TRBD1
v_call: TRBV19
j_call: TRBJ1-2
cdr3_aa: CASRHQGQGSLGYTF
cdr3_nt: TGTGCCAGTAGGCATCAAGGACAGGGGTCCCTTGGCTACACCTTC

clone_size: -
d_call: TRBD1
v_call: TRBV5-4
j_call: TRBJ1-1
cdr3_aa: CASSVGTGGPKGTEAFF
cdr3_nt: TGTGCCAGCAGCGTCGGGACAGGGGGCCCCAAAGGCACTGAAGCTTTCTTT

clone_size: -
d_call: -
v_call: TRBV4-3
j_call: TRBJ1-1
cdr3_aa: CASSRVVMNTEAFF
cdr3_nt: TGCGCCAGCAGCCGCGTTGTCATGAACACTGAAGCTTTCTTT

clone_size: -
d_call: -
v_call: TRBV6-5
j_call: TRBJ2-7
cdr3_aa: CASNLNPSFAYEQYF
cdr3_nt: TGTGCCAGCAATTTGAATCCGAGTTTTGCCTACGAGCAGTACTTC

clone_size: -
d_call: -
v_call: TRBV5-1
j_call: TRBJ1-2
cdr3_aa: CASSLEAGDYGYTF
cdr3_nt: TGCGCCAGCAGCTTGGAGGCAGGAGACTATGGCTACACCTTC

clone_size: -
d_call: -
v_call: TRBV6-5
j_call: TRBJ1-5
cdr3_aa: CASSSTGGGLNQPQHF
cdr3_nt: TGTGCCAGCAGTTCCACTGGGGGCGGATTAAATCAGCCCCAGCATTTT

clone_size: -
d_call: -
v_call: TRBV7-8
j_call: TRBJ2-7
cdr3_aa: CASSLEASPNYEQYF
cdr3_nt: TGTGCCAGCAGCTTAGAAGCTAGTCCCAACTACGAGCAGTACTTC

clone_size: -
d_call: -
v_call: TRBV27
j_call: TRBJ2-3
cdr3_aa: CASRPTGAGMDTQYF
cdr3_nt: TGTGCCAGCAGACCTACCGGCGCCGGAATGGATACGCAGTATTTT

clone_size: -
d_call: -
v_call: TRBV29-1
j_call: TRBJ2-7
cdr3_aa: CSVEGMRRSSYEQYF
cdr3_nt: TGCAGCGTTGAAGGTATGCGAAGGAGCTCCTACGAGCAGTACTTC

clone_size: -
d_call: TRBD1
v_call: TRBV28
j_call: TRBJ1-2
cdr3_aa: CASSPPRQGANYGYTF
cdr3_nt: TGTGCCAGCAGTCCCCCCCGACAGGGGGCTAACTATGGCTACACCTTC

clone_size: once
d_call: TRBD2
v_call: TRBV15
j_call: TRBJ2-1
cdr3_aa: CATSRNKKLSGRFHEQFF
cdr3_nt: TGTGCCACCAGCAGAAACAAAAAACTTAGCGGGAGATTCCATGAGCAGTTCTTC

clone_size: -
d_call: -
v_call: TRBV19
j_call: TRBJ1-4
cdr3_aa: CASSIDQGRRMEKLFF
cdr3_nt: TGTGCCAGTAGTATAGATCAGGGGAGACGAATGGAAAAACTGTTTTTT

clone_size: -
d_call: TRBD2
v_call: TRBV27
j_call: TRBJ2-7
cdr3_aa: CASSISFSGRLSYEQYF
cdr3_nt: TGTGCCAGCAGTATTTCCTTTAGCGGGAGACTCTCCTACGAGCAGTACTTC

clone_size: -
d_call: -
v_call: TRBV30
j_call: TRBJ1-1
cdr3_aa: CAWFGLSNTEAFF
cdr3_nt: TGTGCCTGGTTCGGACTATCGAACACTGAAGCTTTCTTT

clone_size: -
d_call: TRBD2
v_call: TRBV9
j_call: TRBJ2-1
cdr3_aa: CASSEEAGAVYNEQFF
cdr3_nt: TGTGCCAGCAGCGAAGAAGCGGGAGCAGTCTACAATGAGCAGTTCTTC

clone_size: -
d_call: -
v_call: TRBV7-9
j_call: TRBJ2-5
cdr3_aa: CASSLSPRQETQYF
cdr3_nt: TGTGCCAGCAGCTTATCGCCCAGACAAGAGACCCAGTACTTC

clone_size: -
d_call: -
v_call: TRBV11-3
j_call: TRBJ1-1
cdr3_aa: CASSYTVNTEAFF
cdr3_nt: TGTGCCAGCAGCTACACAGTGAACACTGAAGCTTTCTTT

clone_size: -
d_call: TRBD1
v_call: TRBV7-6
j_call: TRBJ1-6
cdr3_aa: CASSLAETGTSPLHF
cdr3_nt: TGTGCCAGCAGCTTAGCTGAGACAGGGACTTCACCCCTCCACTTT

clone_size: -
d_call: -
v_call: TRBV24-1
j_call: TRBJ2-6
cdr3_aa: CATSDSAGAPYSGANVLTF
cdr3_nt: TGTGCCACCAGTGATTCGGCAGGGGCACCATACTCTGGGGCCAACGTCCTGACTTTC

clone_size: -
d_call: -
v_call: TRBV28
j_call: TRBJ2-2
cdr3_aa: CASSYSGGGTGELFF
cdr3_nt: TGTGCCAGCAGCTATAGCGGAGGAGGGACCGGGGAGCTGTTTTTT

clone_size: -
d_call: -
v_call: TRBV6-2/TRBV6-3
j_call: TRBJ2-7
cdr3_aa: CASSAPRRLYEQYF
cdr3_nt: TGTGCCAGCAGTGCACCCCGAAGGTTATACGAGCAGTACTTC

clone_size: -
d_call: -
v_call: TRBV7-9
j_call: TRBJ2-2
cdr3_aa: CASSLDPWGALTTGELFF
cdr3_nt: TGTGCCAGCAGCCTCGACCCTTGGGGGGCATTGACGACCGGGGAGCTGTTTTTT

clone_size: -
d_call: -
v_call: TRBV25-1
j_call: TRBJ2-1
cdr3_aa: CASSEPGQTYNEQFF
cdr3_nt: TGTGCCAGCAGTGAGCCAGGACAGACCTACAATGAGCAGTTCTTC

clone_size: once
d_call: -
v_call: TRBV7-3
j_call: TRBJ2-5
cdr3_aa: CASSFGQQETQYF
cdr3_nt: TGTGCCAGCAGCTTCGGACAGCAAGAGACCCAGTACTTC

clone_size: once
d_call: -
v_call: TRBV19
j_call: TRBJ2-2
cdr3_aa: CASKRAGELFF
cdr3_nt: TGTGCCAGTAAGAGAGCCGGGGAGCTGTTTTTT

clone_size: -
d_call: -
v_call: TRBV28
j_call: TRBJ2-4
cdr3_aa: CASCPTWGKDIQYF
cdr3_nt: TGTGCCAGCTGCCCGACTTGGGGGAAAGACATTCAGTACTTC

clone_size: -
d_call: TRBD1
v_call: TRBV5-4
j_call: TRBJ2-5
cdr3_aa: CASSPGGDRGRQTQYF
cdr3_nt: TGTGCCAGCAGCCCCGGGGGGGACAGGGGCCGGCAGACCCAGTACTTC

clone_size: -
d_call: TRBD1
v_call: TRBV18
j_call: TRBJ1-4
cdr3_aa: CASSPPGQGASNEKLFF
cdr3_nt: TGTGCCAGCTCACCACCGGGACAGGGGGCCTCTAATGAAAAACTGTTTTTT

clone_size: -
d_call: -
v_call: TRBV5-1
j_call: TRBJ2-1
cdr3_aa: CASSLAGWRDEQFF
cdr3_nt: TGCGCCAGCAGCTTGGCAGGGTGGCGGGATGAGCAGTTCTTC

clone_size: -
d_call: -
v_call: TRBV7-2
j_call: TRBJ2-5
cdr3_aa: CASSLVAGTQETQYF
cdr3_nt: TGTGCCAGCAGCTTAGTGGCGGGCACCCAAGAGACCCAGTACTTC

clone_size: -
d_call: TRBD2
v_call: TRBV7-9
j_call: TRBJ2-5
cdr3_aa: CASSLAGGGETQYF
cdr3_nt: TGTGCCAGCAGCTTAGCTGGGGGAGGGGAGACCCAGTACTTC

clone_size: -
d_call: -
v_call: TRBV28
j_call: TRBJ1-3
cdr3_aa: CASSRTASSGNTIYF
cdr3_nt: TGTGCCAGCAGTAGGACAGCCTCCTCTGGAAACACCATATATTTT

clone_size: -
d_call: -
v_call: TRBV6-6
j_call: TRBJ1-3
cdr3_aa: CASSYSPSGNTIYF
cdr3_nt: TGTGCCAGCAGTTACTCCCCCTCTGGAAACACCATATATTTT

clone_size: -
d_call: -
v_call: TRBV29-1
j_call: TRBJ1-3
cdr3_aa: CSVVEDSGNTIYF
cdr3_nt: TGCAGCGTTGTGGAGGACAGTGGAAACACCATATATTTT

clone_size: once
d_call: -
v_call: TRBV11-2
j_call: TRBJ2-2
cdr3_aa: CASSWRETGELFF
cdr3_nt: TGTGCCAGCAGCTGGAGGGAAACCGGGGAGCTGTTTTTT

clone_size: -
d_call: -
v_call: TRBV27
j_call: TRBJ1-2
cdr3_aa: CASSHLAQGLRDYGYTF
cdr3_nt: TGTGCCAGCAGTCACCTCGCACAGGGCCTAAGAGACTATGGCTACACCTTC

clone_size: few
d_call: -
v_call: TRBV24-1
j_call: TRBJ2-1
cdr3_aa: CATSGYRVNEQFF
cdr3_nt: TGTGCCACCAGTGGTTACAGGGTCAATGAGCAGTTCTTC

clone_size: once
d_call: -
v_call: TRBV3-1/TRBV3-2
j_call: TRBJ1-6
cdr3_aa: CASSQVPGAGSPLHF
cdr3_nt: TGTGCCAGCAGCCAAGTGCCGGGGGCGGGTTCACCCCTCCACTTT